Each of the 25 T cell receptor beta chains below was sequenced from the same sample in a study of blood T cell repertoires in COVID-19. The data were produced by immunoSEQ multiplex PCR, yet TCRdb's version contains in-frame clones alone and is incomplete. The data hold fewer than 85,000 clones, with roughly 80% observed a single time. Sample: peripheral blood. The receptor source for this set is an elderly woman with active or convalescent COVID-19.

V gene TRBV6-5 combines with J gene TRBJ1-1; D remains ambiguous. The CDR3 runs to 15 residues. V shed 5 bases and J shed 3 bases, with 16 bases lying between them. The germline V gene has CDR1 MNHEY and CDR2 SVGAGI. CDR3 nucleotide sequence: TGTGCCAGCAGTCCAGCGGCAGGACGCTACACTGAAGCTTTCTTT. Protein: CASSPAAGRYTEAFF.

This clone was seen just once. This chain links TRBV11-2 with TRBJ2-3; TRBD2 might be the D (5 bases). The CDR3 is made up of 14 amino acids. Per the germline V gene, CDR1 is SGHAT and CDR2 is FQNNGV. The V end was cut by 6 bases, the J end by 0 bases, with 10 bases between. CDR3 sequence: CASRHTGSTDTQYF. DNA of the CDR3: TGTGCCAGCAGACACACGGGGAGCACAGATACGCAGTATTTT.

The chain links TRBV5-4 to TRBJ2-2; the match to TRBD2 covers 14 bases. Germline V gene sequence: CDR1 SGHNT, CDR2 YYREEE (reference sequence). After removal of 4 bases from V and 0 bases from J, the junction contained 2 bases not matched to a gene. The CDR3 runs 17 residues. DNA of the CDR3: TGTGCCAGCAGCCGGGGACTAGCGGGAGCGAACACCGGGGAGCTGTTTTTT. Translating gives CASSRGLAGANTGELFF.

The CDR3: CASSNTGGREDTQYF. The CDR3 DNA sequence: TGCGCCAGCAGCAACACAGGGGGCCGTGAGGATACGCAGTATTTT. The chain uses TRBV5-1 and TRBJ2-3; 9 bases are shared with TRBD1. This CDR3 has 15 amino acids. After removal of 4 bases from V and 6 bases from J, the junction contained 9 bases not matched to a gene. Germline values: CDR1 SGHRS, CDR2 YFSETQ.

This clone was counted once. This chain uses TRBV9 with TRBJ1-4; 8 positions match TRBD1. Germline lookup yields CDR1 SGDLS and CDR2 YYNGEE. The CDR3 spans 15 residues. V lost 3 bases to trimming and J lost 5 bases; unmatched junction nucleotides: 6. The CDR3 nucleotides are TGTGCCAGCAGCGCCGGACAGGGTGCCAATGAAAAACTGTTTTTT. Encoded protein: CASSAGQGANEKLFF.

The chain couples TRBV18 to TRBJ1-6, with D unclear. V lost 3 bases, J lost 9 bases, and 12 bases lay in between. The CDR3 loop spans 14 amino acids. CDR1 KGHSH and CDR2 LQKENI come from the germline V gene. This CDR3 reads CASSPVAGGSPLHF. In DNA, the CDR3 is TGTGCCAGCTCACCGGTCGCCGGCGGTTCACCCCTCCACTTT.

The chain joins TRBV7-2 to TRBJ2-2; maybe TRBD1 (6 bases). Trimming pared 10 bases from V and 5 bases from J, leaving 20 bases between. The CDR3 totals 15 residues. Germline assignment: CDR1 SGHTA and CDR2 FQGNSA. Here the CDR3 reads CATHTQGSGTGELFF. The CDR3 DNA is TGTGCCACCCACACCCAGGGGTCCGGGACCGGGGAGCTGTTTTTT.

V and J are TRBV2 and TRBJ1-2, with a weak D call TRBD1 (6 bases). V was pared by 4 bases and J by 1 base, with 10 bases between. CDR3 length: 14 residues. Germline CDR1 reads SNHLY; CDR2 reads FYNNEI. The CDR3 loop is CASSVQGYNYGYTF. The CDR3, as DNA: TGTGCCAGCAGTGTACAGGGATATAACTATGGCTACACCTTC.

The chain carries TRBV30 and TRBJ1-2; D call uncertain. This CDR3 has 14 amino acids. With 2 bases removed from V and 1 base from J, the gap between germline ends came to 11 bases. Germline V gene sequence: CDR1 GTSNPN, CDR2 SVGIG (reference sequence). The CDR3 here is CAWSSFRNNYGYTF. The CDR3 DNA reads TGTGCCTGGAGTTCATTCAGGAATAACTATGGCTACACCTTC.

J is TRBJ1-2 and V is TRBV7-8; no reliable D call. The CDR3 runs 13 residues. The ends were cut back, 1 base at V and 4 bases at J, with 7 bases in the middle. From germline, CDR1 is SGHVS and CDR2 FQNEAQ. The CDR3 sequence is CASSLERSYGYTF. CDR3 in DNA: TGTGCCAGCAGCTTAGAGAGGAGCTATGGCTACACCTTC.

The CDR3 nucleotides read TGTGCCAGCAGTCGGGGACTAGCGGGGGGTAATGAGCAGTTCTTC. Its translation is CASSRGLAGGNEQFF. The chain is built from TRBV6-4 and TRBJ2-1; 15 nucleotides line up with TRBD2. The junction had 3 bases not matched to a gene; V was cut back by 5 bases and J by 7 bases. The CDR3 is made up of 15 amino acids. Germline-derived CDR1 and CDR2 are MRHNA and SNTAGT.

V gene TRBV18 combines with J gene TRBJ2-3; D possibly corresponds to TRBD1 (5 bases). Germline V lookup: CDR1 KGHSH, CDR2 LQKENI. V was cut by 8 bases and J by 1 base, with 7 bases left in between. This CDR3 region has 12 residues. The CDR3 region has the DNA TGTGCCAGCGGGGCCCGCACAGATACGCAGTATTTT. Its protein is CASGARTDTQYF.

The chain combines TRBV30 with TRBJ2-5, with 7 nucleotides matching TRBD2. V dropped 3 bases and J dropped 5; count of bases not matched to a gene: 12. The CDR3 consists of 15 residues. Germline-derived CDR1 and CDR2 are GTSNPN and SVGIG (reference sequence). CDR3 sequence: CAWRNVGGSSETQYF. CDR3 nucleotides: TGTGCCTGGAGGAACGTGGGGGGGTCCTCGGAGACCCAGTACTTC.

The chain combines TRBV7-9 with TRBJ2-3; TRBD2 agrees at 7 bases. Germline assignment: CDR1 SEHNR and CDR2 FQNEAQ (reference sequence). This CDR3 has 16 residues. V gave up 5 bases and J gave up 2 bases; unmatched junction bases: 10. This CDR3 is CASSVRTSSVTDTQYF. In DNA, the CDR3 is TGTGCCAGCAGCGTAAGGACTAGTTCCGTCACAGATACGCAGTATTTT. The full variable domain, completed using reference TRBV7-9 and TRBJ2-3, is DTGVSQNPRHKITKRGQNVTFRCDPISEHNRLYWYRQTLGQGPEFLTYFQNEAQLEKSRLLSDRFSAERPKGSFSTLEIQRTEQGDSAMYLCASSVRTSSVTDTQYFGPGTRLTVL.

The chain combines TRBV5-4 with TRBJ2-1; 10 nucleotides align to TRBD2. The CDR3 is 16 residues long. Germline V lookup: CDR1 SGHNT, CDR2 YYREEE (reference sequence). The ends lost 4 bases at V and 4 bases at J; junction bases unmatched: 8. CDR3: CASSQPTSGNYNEQFF. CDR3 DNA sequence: TGTGCCAGCAGCCAACCTACTAGCGGGAATTACAATGAGCAGTTCTTC.

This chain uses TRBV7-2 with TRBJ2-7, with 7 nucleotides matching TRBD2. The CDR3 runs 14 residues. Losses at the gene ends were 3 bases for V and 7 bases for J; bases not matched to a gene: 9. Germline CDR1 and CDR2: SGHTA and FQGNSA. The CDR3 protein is CASSFSAGAGEQYF. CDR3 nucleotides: TGTGCCAGCAGCTTTAGTGCGGGAGCGGGGGAGCAGTACTTC.

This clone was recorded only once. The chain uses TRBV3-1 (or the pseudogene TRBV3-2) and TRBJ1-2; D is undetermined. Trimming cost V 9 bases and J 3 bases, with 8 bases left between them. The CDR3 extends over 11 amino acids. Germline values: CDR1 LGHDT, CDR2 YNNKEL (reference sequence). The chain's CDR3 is CASSTHYGYTF. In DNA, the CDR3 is TGTGCCAGTAGCACTCACTATGGCTACACCTTC.

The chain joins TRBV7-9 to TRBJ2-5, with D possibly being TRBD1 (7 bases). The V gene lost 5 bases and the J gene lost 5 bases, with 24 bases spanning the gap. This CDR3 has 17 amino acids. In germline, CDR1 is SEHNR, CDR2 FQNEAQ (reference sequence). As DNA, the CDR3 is TGTGCCAGCAGCCAAGACAGGGTCGGAGGGTTGCGGGAGACCCAGTACTTC. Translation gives CASSQDRVGGLRETQYF. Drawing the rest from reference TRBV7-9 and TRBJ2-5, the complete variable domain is DTGVSQNPRHKITKRGQNVTFRCDPISEHNRLYWYRQTLGQGPEFLTYFQNEAQLEKSRLLSDRFSAERPKGSFSTLEIQRTEQGDSAMYLCASSQDRVGGLRETQYFGPGTRLLVL.

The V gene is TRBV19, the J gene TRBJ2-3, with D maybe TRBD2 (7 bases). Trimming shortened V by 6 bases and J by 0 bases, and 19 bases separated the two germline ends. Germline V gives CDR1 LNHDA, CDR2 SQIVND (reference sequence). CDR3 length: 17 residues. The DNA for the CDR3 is TGTGCCAGTAGCATGAGGGGGGGCCATACTAGCACAGATACGCAGTATTTT. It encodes CASSMRGGHTSTDTQYF. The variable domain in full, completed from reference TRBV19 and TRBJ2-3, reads DGGITQSPKYLFRKEGQNVTLSCEQNLNHDAMYWYRQDPGQGLRLIYYSQIVNDFQKGDIAEGYSVSREKKESFPLTVTSAQKNPTAFYLCASSMRGGHTSTDTQYFGPGTRLTVL.

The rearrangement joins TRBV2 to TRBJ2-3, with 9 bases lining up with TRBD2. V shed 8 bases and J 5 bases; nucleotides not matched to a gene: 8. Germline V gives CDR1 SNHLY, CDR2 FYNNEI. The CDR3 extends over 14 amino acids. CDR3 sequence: CASQERGAIDTQYF. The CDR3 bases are TGTGCCAGCCAGGAGCGGGGGGCGATAGATACGCAGTATTTT.

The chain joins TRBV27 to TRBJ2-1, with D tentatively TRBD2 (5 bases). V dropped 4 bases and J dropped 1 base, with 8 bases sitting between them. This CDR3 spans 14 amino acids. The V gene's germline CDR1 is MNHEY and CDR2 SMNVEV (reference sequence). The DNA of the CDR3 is TGTGCCAGCAGTTCTAGCATGTCCTACAATGAGCAGTTCTTC. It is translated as CASSSSMSYNEQFF.

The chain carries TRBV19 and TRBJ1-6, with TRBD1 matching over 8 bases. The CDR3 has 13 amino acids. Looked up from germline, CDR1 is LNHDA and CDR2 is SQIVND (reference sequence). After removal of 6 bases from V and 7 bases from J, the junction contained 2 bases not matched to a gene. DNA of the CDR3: TGTGCCAGTAGGACAGGGGAAAATTCACCCCTCCACTTT. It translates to CASRTGENSPLHF.

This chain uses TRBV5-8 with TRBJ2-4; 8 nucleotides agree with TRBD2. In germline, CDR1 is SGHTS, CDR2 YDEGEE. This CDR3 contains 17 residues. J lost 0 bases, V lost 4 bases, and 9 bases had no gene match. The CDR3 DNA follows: TGTGCCAGCAGCCCAACCATAGCGGGGCTAGCCAAAAACATTCAGTACTTC. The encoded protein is CASSPTIAGLAKNIQYF.

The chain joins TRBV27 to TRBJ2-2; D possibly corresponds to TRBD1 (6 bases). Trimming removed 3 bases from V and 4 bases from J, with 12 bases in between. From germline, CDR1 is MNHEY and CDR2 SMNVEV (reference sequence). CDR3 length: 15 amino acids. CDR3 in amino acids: CASSFTTGPTGELFF. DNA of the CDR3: TGTGCCAGCAGTTTCACGACAGGTCCCACCGGGGAGCTGTTTTTT.

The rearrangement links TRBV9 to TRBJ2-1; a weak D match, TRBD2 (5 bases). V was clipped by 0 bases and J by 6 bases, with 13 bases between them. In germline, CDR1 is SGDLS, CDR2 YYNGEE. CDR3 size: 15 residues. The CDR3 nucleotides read TGTGCCAGCAGCGTAGCGGGATCAGCCCCCAATGAGCAGTTCTTC. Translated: CASSVAGSAPNEQFF.